This TCR beta chain came from a study of high-grade serous ovarian cancer treatment subgroups. About the research overall: Samples averaged 14,192 reads and several thousand unique TCR beta rearrangements.

Tumor samples were taken before definitive surgery or chemotherapy. Sequencing was performed with immunoSEQ multiplex PCR; in TCRdb, only in-frame clones are kept and a portion is missing. The sample consists of roughly 4,800 clones, roughly three quarters of them appearing once. The CDR3 extends over 17 amino acids. The germline V gene encodes CDR1 SGHRS and CDR2 YFSETQ. Trimming shortened V by 4 bases and J by 3 bases, and 21 bases separated the two germline ends. Overall study results and limits: Clonal relatedness tracked neoantigen level, and by trend copy number and mutation load. CDR1 and CDR2 were left unanalyzed; analyses focused on CDR3. Repertoire similarity ranged roughly 0.1 to 0.79 between tumors of one patient.

Comment on this clone: As yet, its antigen is unknown.

Sequenced material: tumor tissue. The rearrangement links TRBV5-1 to TRBJ2-3; perhaps TRBD2 as D (6 bases). The source of this sequence is a human donor with high-grade serous ovarian cancer. CDR3 nucleotides: TGCGCCAGCAGCCCTCGAATAAGTGGCGGGGTAACAGATACGCAGTATTTT. This encodes CASSPRISGGVTDTQYF.